This TCR beta chain comes out of a study of blood T cells in healthy people across ages. V lost 5 bases and J lost 9, with 23 bases in between. This CDR3 is 16 amino acids long. This clonotype has only a few counts. Its antigen is as yet unknown. A second PCR of roughly 7 to 11 cycles used a sample-barcoded 5' primer and a J-beta primer mix. MiXCR, run by TCRdb on the 5' RACE reads, gives a single entry per CDR3 protein. The sample has about 1,500,000 distinct CDR3 sequences, approximately 38% seen once; the top ten hold less than 8%. Points from the study as a whole: Both naive CD4+ cell counts and diversity were greater in long-lived donors than in aged donors.

Donor samples were obtained from healthy Caucasian individuals from Russia, aged about 6 to 90. The chain couples TRBV12-3 or TRBV12-4 to TRBJ2-1; D remains ambiguous. The source is a woman younger than 35 in good health. Material for sequencing was blood. The CDR3 is CASSRQGAAAGSEQFF. As DNA, the CDR3 is TGTGCCAGCAGTCGACAAGGCGCAGCCGCCGGTAGTGAGCAGTTCTTC.